This TCR beta chain was obtained from a study of blood T cell repertoires in COVID-19. Study in general: Material from acute and convalescent COVID-19 was sourced from the United States, Italy and Spain. Sources were T cells, B-cell-depleted T cells, or PBMCs; the material itself was cDNA or gDNA.

The CDR3 contains 14 residues. From germline, CDR1 is MNHEY and CDR2 SVGAGI. V gave up 5 bases and J gave up 7 bases; unmatched junction bases: 8. As originally analysed: Reference gene primer amplification in the assay estimated nucleated cell counts. Sequencing used immunoSEQ multiplex PCR; TCRdb keeps in-frame clones, though not all of them. D and trimming come from the DNA, and the V and J calls and clone size come from that table. The sample includes roughly 330,000 clones, around 83% of them seen just once. The chain is built from TRBV6-5 and TRBJ2-5; 9 positions agree with TRBD2. This clonotype originated in a woman between 50 and 59 years old with acute or convalescent COVID-19. The sequencing input was peripheral blood. CDR3 DNA: TGTGCCAGCAGTCTAGCGGGACCACCGGGGACCCAGTACTTC. Protein: CASSLAGPPGTQYF.